This TCR beta chain originates from a study of tumor-infiltrating lymphocytes in primary liver carcinoma. General study points: Tumor region pairs overlapped more than did tumor-adjacent and tumor-blood pairs.

With a constant-region primer, TCR beta cDNA was made from approximately 510 ng of total RNA. Generation of the TCR beta libraries relied on three nested multiplex PCR rounds using slightly modified ARM-PCR. Investigators reported that the first two PCR rounds, at about 11 cycles each, used TRBV1-TRBV30 forward primers with a C-beta reverse primer. Via MiXCR, TCRdb re-called the multiplex PCR reads, giving one row per CDR3 protein. Seen here are tens of thousands of distinct CDR3 sequences, around 70% observed once, and the top ten hold less than 20%. This CDR3 has 15 amino acids. Trimming pared 4 bases from V and 5 bases from J, leaving 16 bases between. CDR1 PRHDT and CDR2 FYEKMQ come from the germline V gene (reference sequence). Investigators took RNA and DNA out together from 20-30 mg of unsorted bulk tissue. Surgical resection treated primary liver carcinoma in the patients. Every tumor specimen contained over 80% viable tumor cells.

About this clonotype itself: Its specificity is unknown.

J is TRBJ2-3 and V is TRBV13; D gene unclear. This receptor was taken from a man aged 35 to 55 with primary liver carcinoma and hepatitis B virus infection. Sequenced material: liver tumor tissue from sampling region 1. The sample's subset: tumor region T1, superior pole. CDR3 sequence (DNA): TGTGCCAGCAGCTCTATGGGCCTCGACGGAGATACGCAGTATTTT. It is translated as CASSSMGLDGDTQYF. The variable domain in full, with the rest retrieved from reference TRBV13 and TRBJ2-3, is AAGVIQSPRHLIKEKRETATLKCYPIPRHDTVYWYQQGPGQDPQFLISFYEKMQSDKGSIPDRFSAQQFSDYHSELNMSSLELGDSALYFCASSSMGLDGDTQYFGPGTRLTVL.